Listed here are 21 T cell receptor beta chains from one sample, sequenced in a study of blood T cell repertoires in COVID-19. TCRdb's copy holds only in-frame clones and misses some; the assay was immunoSEQ multiplex PCR. The sample has around 340,000 clones; about 83% are singletons. Sequenced: peripheral blood. The receptors here all came from a man aged 30 to 45 with active or convalescent COVID-19.

This sequence joins TRBV29-1 and TRBJ1-1, with TRBD1 as a possible D gene (5 bases). Germline V gene sequence: CDR1 SQVTM, CDR2 ANQGSEA. The CDR3 spans 12 residues. V was cut by 3 bases and J by 5 bases, with 10 bases left in between. The CDR3 spells CSVDSGGTEAFF. CDR3 sequence (DNA): TGCAGCGTTGATTCGGGGGGAACTGAAGCTTTCTTT.

The chain has TRBV6-4 and TRBJ2-3; 10 nucleotides line up with TRBD1. Germline trimming cut 6 bases from V and 5 bases from J; bases unmatched to any gene: 11. This CDR3 region has 16 residues. Per the germline V gene, CDR1 is MRHNA and CDR2 is SNTAGT. CDR3 sequence (DNA): TGTGCCAGCAGCGACACAGGGACAGGGGATGTAGATACGCAGTATTTT. Its protein product is CASSDTGTGDVDTQYF.

This chain connects TRBV13 to TRBJ1-1; tentatively, D is TRBD1 (5 bases). From germline, CDR1 is PRHDT and CDR2 FYEKMQ (reference sequence). V lost 3 bases and J 0 bases, leaving 14 bases between the germline ends. The length of the CDR3 is 16 residues. The CDR3 DNA reads TGTGCCAGCAGCTTCTGGGGACTGCCCATGAACACTGAAGCTTTCTTT. It is translated as CASSFWGLPMNTEAFF. Together with reference TRBV13 and TRBJ1-1, the CDR3 gives the full variable domain: AAGVIQSPRHLIKEKRETATLKCYPIPRHDTVYWYQQGPGQDPQFLISFYEKMQSDKGSIPDRFSAQQFSDYHSELNMSSLELGDSALYFCASSFWGLPMNTEAFFGQGTRLTVV.

V is TRBV30 and J is TRBJ2-7; D perhaps matches TRBD1 (7 bases). The CDR3 sequence is 18 residues long. The germline V gene has CDR1 GTSNPN and CDR2 SVGIG (reference sequence). The V and J ends lost 3 bases and 1 base respectively, with 25 bases between them. In nucleotides, the CDR3 is TGTGCCTGGAGATACGGGACAGCCCTTAAACGGGGGTCCTACGAGCAGTACTTC. Residues: CAWRYGTALKRGSYEQYF.

V and J are TRBV11-2 and TRBJ2-7; TRBD1 is a possible D gene (5 bases). V dropped 8 bases and J dropped 6 bases, with 17 bases sitting between them. The germline V gene has CDR1 SGHAT and CDR2 FQNNGV. CDR3 length: 13 residues. CDR3 in DNA: TGTGCCAGCCTCGGTGGCAGGGAAGGCGAGCAGTACTTC. Its protein is CASLGGREGEQYF. The whole variable domain, filled in from reference TRBV11-2 and TRBJ2-7, reads EAGVAQSPRYKIIEKRQSVAFWCNPISGHATLYWYQQILGQGPKLLIQFQNNGVVDDSQLPKDRFSAERLKGVDSTLKIQPAKLEDSAVYLCASLGGREGEQYFGPGTRLTVT.

The CDR3 loop is CASSFRYNEQFF. CDR3 sequence (DNA): TGCGCCAGCAGCTTTCGGTACAATGAGCAGTTCTTC. The chain carries TRBV5-1 and TRBJ2-1; no reliable D call. With 2 bases removed from V and 4 bases from J, the gap between germline ends came to 4 bases. In germline, CDR1 is SGHRS, CDR2 YFSETQ. The CDR3 consists of 12 residues.

This clone was seen only a few times. This chain links TRBV3-1 (or the pseudogene TRBV3-2) with TRBJ1-6; 7 nucleotides align to TRBD1. The CDR3 has 14 residues. The V gene's germline CDR1 is LGHDT and CDR2 YNNKEL (reference sequence). The V gene end was trimmed by 4 bases and the J gene end by 8 bases; junction bases not matched to a gene: 5. CDR3 region: CASSRRQGDSPLHF. CDR3 nucleotide sequence: TGTGCCAGCAGCCGCCGACAGGGAGATTCACCCCTCCACTTT.

V usage is TRBV2 and J usage is TRBJ1-4, with 9 bases fitting TRBD1. V lost 1 base and J lost 6; bases outside the gene matches: 9. This CDR3 has 17 amino acids. Germline V gives CDR1 SNHLY, CDR2 FYNNEI. DNA for the CDR3: TGTGCCAGCAGTGAAGATCCTGGTCGGGACAGGGATGAAAAACTGTTTTTT. The encoded protein is CASSEDPGRDRDEKLFF. The variable domain in full, completed from reference TRBV2 and TRBJ1-4, reads EPEVTQTPSHQVTQMGQEVILRCVPISNHLYFYWYRQILGQKVEFLVSFYNNEISEKSEIFDDQFSVERPDGSNFTLKIRSTKLEDSAMYFCASSEDPGRDRDEKLFFGSGTQLSVL.

The rearrangement joins TRBV6-2 or TRBV6-3 to TRBJ1-2, with D possibly being TRBD1 (5 bases). V lost 0 bases to trimming and J lost 1 base, with 9 bases between them. In germline, CDR1 is MNHEY, CDR2 SVGEGT. The CDR3 sequence is 15 residues long. CDR3 residues: CASSYSGHHNYGYTF. In nucleotides, the CDR3 is TGTGCCAGCAGTTACTCAGGACACCATAACTATGGCTACACCTTC.

This clone appeared a single time. The rearrangement uses TRBV9 and TRBJ2-2, with 7 bases matching TRBD2. Germline CDR1 SGDLS, CDR2 YYNGEE. This CDR3 is 14 amino acids long. The trim removed 7 bases at V and 4 bases at J, leaving 7 bases unmatched. The CDR3 region is CASRRLAGTGELFF. In DNA form, the CDR3 reads TGTGCCAGCCGACGACTAGCTGGCACCGGGGAGCTGTTTTTT.

This rearrangement joins TRBV29-1 to TRBJ2-5; D unclear. Deletions cut 4 bases from V and 5 bases from J, with 14 bases between. The V gene's germline CDR1 is SQVTM and CDR2 ANQGSEA. The CDR3 runs to 13 residues. In DNA form, the CDR3 reads TGCAGCGTTGCCCTTGTCCCAGGCGAGACCCAGTACTTC. It encodes CSVALVPGETQYF. Complete variable domain (other parts from reference TRBV29-1 and TRBJ2-5): SAVISQKPSRDICQRGTSLTIQCQVDSQVTMMFWYRQQPGQSLTLIATANQGSEATYESGFVIDKFPISRPNLTFSTLTVSNMSPEDSSIYLCSVALVPGETQYFGPGTRLLVL.

V gene TRBV7-9 combines with J gene TRBJ2-3; the match to TRBD2 covers 9 bases. Germline trimming cut 3 bases from V and 3 bases from J; bases unmatched to any gene: 4. The CDR3 sequence is 15 residues long. The germline CDR1 and CDR2 sequences are SEHNR and FQNEAQ (reference sequence). The CDR3 here is CASSFSGLATDTQYF. The CDR3 coding sequence is TGTGCCAGCAGCTTCTCCGGACTAGCGACAGATACGCAGTATTTT.

The V and J genes are TRBV11-3 and TRBJ2-6; tentatively, D is TRBD2 (7 bases). V shed 8 bases and J shed 0 bases, with 11 bases lying between them. The CDR3 has 15 residues. From germline, CDR1 is SGHNT and CDR2 YENEEA. The CDR3 coding sequence is TGTGCCAGCGGGGGGGACACCTCTGGGGCCAACGTCCTGACTTTC. Residues: CASGGDTSGANVLTF.

The V and J genes are TRBV4-1 and TRBJ1-2; no clear D. The CDR3 sequence is 15 residues long. Germline CDR1 MGHRA, CDR2 YSYEKL. Trimming stripped 1 base from V and 7 bases from J, with 16 bases between. CDR3 amino acids: CASSQVGSLPGGYTF. In nucleotides, the CDR3 is TGCGCCAGCAGCCAAGTCGGCAGTCTTCCAGGTGGCTACACCTTC.

In this sample, this clone turned up once. The rearrangement links TRBV4-1 to TRBJ1-1, with 9 nucleotides matching TRBD1. The CDR3 runs to 15 residues. In germline, CDR1 is MGHRA, CDR2 YSYEKL. V dropped 5 bases and J dropped 1; count of bases not matched to a gene: 5. CDR3 residues: CASSSRDRENTEAFF. The CDR3 DNA sequence: TGCGCCAGCAGCAGTAGGGACAGGGAGAACACTGAAGCTTTCTTT.

This chain links TRBV6-2 or TRBV6-3 with TRBJ1-1; D possibly corresponds to TRBD1 (5 bases). The V and J ends lost 2 bases and 3 bases respectively, with 10 bases between them. The germline V gene encodes CDR1 MNHEY and CDR2 SVGEGT. The length of the CDR3 is 14 residues. The CDR3 coding sequence is TGTGCCAGCAGTTACCAGGGTTCGGACACTGAAGCTTTCTTT. Its translation: CASSYQGSDTEAFF.

The chain recombines TRBV24-1 with TRBJ2-7; 9 positions match TRBD1. The germline CDR1 and CDR2 sequences are KGHDR and SFDVKD. The V and J ends lost 3 bases and 2 bases, in that order; junction bases with no gene match: 4. The CDR3 consists of 15 residues. This chain's CDR3 is CATSDVGTGTYEQYF. DNA of the CDR3: TGTGCCACCAGTGATGTCGGGACAGGGACCTACGAGCAGTACTTC.

The chain links TRBV5-5 to TRBJ2-7; 9 positions match TRBD1. This CDR3 has 14 residues. J gave up 7 bases and V 0 bases, and 5 bases lay outside the gene matches. Per germline, CDR1 SGHKS and CDR2 YYEKEE (reference sequence). CDR3 coding DNA: TGTGCCAGCAGCTTGGTAGGGACAGGGTTTGAGCAGTACTTC. This translates into CASSLVGTGFEQYF.

The CDR3 region is CATTGALGEQFF. The CDR3 DNA sequence: TGTGCCACCACCGGCGCCCTCGGGGAGCAGTTCTTC. The V and J genes are TRBV24-1 and TRBJ2-1; D remains unclear. CDR3 length: 12 amino acids. V was clipped by 8 bases and J by 10 bases, with 14 bases between them. Germline assignment: CDR1 KGHDR and CDR2 SFDVKD.

This clone was detected a few times. The J gene is TRBJ2-1, the V gene TRBV5-1, with 10 nucleotides matching TRBD2. Germline values: CDR1 SGHRS, CDR2 YFSETQ. The CDR3 contains 14 residues. The J segment lost 4 bases and the V segment lost 4 bases, leaving 2 bases of the junction unmatched. The chain's CDR3 is CASSGLAVYNEQFF. Here the CDR3 DNA reads TGCGCCAGCAGCGGACTAGCGGTATACAATGAGCAGTTCTTC.

The chain uses TRBV30 and TRBJ2-1; 7 bases fit TRBD1. Germline assignment: CDR1 GTSNPN and CDR2 SVGIG (reference sequence). This CDR3 region has 15 residues. The V gene end was trimmed by 4 bases and the J gene end by 2 bases; junction bases not matched to a gene: 8. The CDR3: CAWTRQRGPYNEQFF. The CDR3, as DNA: TGTGCCTGGACCCGCCAGAGGGGGCCCTACAATGAGCAGTTCTTC.